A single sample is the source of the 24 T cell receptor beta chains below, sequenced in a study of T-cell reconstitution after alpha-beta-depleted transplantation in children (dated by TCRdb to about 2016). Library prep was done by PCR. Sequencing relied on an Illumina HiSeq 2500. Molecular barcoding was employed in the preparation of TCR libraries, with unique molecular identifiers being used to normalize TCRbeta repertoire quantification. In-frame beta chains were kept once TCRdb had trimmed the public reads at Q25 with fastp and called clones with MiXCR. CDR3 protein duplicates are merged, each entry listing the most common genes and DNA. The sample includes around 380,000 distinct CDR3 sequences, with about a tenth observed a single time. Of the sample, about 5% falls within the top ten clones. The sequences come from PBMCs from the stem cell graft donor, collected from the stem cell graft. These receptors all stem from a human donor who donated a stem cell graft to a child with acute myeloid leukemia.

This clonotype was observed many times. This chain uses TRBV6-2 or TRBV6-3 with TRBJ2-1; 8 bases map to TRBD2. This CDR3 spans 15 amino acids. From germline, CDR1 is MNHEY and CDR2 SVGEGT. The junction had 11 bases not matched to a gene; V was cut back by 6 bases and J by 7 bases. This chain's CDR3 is CASSDSGSSSNEQFF. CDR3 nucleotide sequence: TGTGCCAGCAGCGACAGCGGGAGTTCGTCAAATGAGCAGTTCTTC.

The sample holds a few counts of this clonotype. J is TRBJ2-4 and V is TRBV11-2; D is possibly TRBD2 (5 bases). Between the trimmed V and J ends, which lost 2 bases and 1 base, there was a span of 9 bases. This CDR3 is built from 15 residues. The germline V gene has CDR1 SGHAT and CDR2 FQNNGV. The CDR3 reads CASSLRGFAKNIQYF. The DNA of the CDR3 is TGTGCCAGCAGCTTACGAGGGTTTGCCAAAAACATTCAGTACTTC.

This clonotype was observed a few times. The CDR3 sequence is CASSLSGLAHNEQFF. As DNA, the CDR3 is TGTGCCAGCAGTCTTAGCGGGTTAGCGCACAATGAGCAGTTCTTC. V and J are TRBV12-3 or TRBV12-4 and TRBJ2-1, with 7 bases aligning to TRBD2. This CDR3 has 15 residues. The V gene end was trimmed by 5 bases and the J gene end by 5 bases; junction bases not matched to a gene: 9.

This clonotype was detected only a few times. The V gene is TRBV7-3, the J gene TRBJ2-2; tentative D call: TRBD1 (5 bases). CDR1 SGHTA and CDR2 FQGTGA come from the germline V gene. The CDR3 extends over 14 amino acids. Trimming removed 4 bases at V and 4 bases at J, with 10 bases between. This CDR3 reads CASSSRAFTGELFF. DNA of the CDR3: TGTGCCAGCAGCTCCAGGGCGTTCACCGGGGAGCTGTTTTTT.

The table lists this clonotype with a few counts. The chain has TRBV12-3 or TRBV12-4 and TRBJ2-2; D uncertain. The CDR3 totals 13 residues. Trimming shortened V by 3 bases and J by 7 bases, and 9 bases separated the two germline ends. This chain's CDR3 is CASSFMMNGELFF. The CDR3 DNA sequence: TGTGCCAGCAGTTTTATGATGAACGGGGAGCTGTTTTTT.

The CDR3 region is CASSQLAGGLETQYF. CDR3 nucleotides: TGCGCCAGCAGCCAACTAGCGGGGGGGCTGGAGACCCAGTACTTC. The V gene is TRBV4-1, the J gene TRBJ2-5; 12 positions agree with TRBD2. CDR1 and CDR2 (germline): MGHRA, YSYEKL. V was clipped by 2 bases and J by 5 bases; unmatched bases: 3. CDR3 length equals 15 residues.

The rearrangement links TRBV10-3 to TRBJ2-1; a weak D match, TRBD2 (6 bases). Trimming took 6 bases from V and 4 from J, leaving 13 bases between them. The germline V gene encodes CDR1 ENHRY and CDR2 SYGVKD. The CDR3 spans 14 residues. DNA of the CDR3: TGTGCCATCAGGGGGGGAGCGGCGTACAATGAGCAGTTCTTC. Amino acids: CAIRGGAAYNEQFF.

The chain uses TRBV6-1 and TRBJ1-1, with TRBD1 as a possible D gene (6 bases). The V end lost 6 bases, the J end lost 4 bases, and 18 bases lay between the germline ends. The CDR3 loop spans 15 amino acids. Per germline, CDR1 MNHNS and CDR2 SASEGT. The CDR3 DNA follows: TGTGCCAGCAGGGACCGGGCAGGGGCGAGCACTGAAGCTTTCTTT. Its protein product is CASRDRAGASTEAFF.

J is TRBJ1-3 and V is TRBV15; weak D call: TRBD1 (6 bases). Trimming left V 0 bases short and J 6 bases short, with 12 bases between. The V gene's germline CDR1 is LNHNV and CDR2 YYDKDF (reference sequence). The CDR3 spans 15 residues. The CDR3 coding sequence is TGTGCCACCAGCAGAGATTCGAGGGGGGCAAACACCATATATTTT. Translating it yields CATSRDSRGANTIYF.

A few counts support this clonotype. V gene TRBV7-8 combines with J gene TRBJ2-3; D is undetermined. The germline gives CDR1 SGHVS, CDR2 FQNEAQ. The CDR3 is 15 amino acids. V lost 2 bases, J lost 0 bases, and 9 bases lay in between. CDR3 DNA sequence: TGTGCCAGCAGCTTATCCCGGTCTAGCACAGATACGCAGTATTTT. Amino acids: CASSLSRSSTDTQYF.

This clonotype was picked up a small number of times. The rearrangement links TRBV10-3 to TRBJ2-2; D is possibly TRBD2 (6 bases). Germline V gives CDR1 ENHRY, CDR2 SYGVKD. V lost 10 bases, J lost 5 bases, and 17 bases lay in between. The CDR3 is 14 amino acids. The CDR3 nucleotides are TGTGCCACTGGGGGAGGACTCGGGACCGGGGAGCTGTTTTTT. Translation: CATGGGLGTGELFF.

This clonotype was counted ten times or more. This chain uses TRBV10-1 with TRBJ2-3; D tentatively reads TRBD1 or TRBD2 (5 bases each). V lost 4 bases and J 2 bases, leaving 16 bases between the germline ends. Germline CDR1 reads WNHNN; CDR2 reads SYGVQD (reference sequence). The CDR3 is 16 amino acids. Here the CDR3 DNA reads TGCGCCAGCAGTGGGTTTAAAGGGACCAACACAGATACGCAGTATTTT. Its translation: CASSGFKGTNTDTQYF.

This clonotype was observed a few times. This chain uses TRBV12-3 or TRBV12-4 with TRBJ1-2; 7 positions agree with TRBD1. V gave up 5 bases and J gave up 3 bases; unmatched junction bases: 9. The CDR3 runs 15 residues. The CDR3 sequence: CASSDRGDSYYGYTF. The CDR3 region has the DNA TGTGCCAGCAGTGACCGTGGGGACAGTTACTATGGCTACACCTTC.

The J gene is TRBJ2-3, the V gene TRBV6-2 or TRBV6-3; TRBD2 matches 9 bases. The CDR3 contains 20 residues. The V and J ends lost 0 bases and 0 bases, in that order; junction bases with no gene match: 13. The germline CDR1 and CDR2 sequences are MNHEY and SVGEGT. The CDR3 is CASSYSRADLTSGSTDTQYF. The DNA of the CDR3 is TGTGCCAGCAGTTACTCGAGGGCGGACTTGACTAGCGGTAGCACAGATACGCAGTATTTT.

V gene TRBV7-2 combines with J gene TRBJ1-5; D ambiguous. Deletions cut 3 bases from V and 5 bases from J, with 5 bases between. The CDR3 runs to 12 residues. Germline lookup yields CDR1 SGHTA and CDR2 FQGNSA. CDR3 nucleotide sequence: TGTGCCAGCAGCTTTTCCTATCAGCCCCAGCATTTT. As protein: CASSFSYQPQHF.

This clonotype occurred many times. The CDR3 nucleotides read TGTGCCAGCAGCTTAGGGGGGGGACAGGGCCAATGGCCCCAGCATTTT. As protein: CASSLGGGQGQWPQHF. V is TRBV7-2 and J is TRBJ1-5; 9 bases fit TRBD1. Looked up from germline, CDR1 is SGHTA and CDR2 is FQGNSA. The CDR3 has 16 amino acids. Trimming at V came to 1 base and at J to 9 bases, leaving 10 bases not matched to a gene.

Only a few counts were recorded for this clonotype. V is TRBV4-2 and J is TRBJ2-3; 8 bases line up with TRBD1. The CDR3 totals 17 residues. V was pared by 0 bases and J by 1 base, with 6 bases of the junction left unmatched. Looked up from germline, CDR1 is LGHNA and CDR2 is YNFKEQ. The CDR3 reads CASSQDPLTGGTDTQYF. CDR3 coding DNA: TGTGCCAGCAGCCAAGATCCCCTGACAGGGGGCACAGATACGCAGTATTTT.

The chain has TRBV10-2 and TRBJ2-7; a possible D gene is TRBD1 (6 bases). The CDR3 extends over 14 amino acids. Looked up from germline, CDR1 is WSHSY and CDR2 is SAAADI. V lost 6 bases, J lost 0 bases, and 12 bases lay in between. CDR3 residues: CASRQGLGSYEQYV. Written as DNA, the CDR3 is TGCGCCAGCAGACAGGGTCTCGGCTCCTACGAGCAGTACGTC.

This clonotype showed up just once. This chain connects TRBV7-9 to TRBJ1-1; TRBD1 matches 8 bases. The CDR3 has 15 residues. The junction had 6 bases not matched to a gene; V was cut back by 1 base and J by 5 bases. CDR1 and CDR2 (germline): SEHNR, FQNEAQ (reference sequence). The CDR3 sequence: CASSLVWTGMTEAFF. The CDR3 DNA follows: TGTGCCAGCAGCTTAGTGTGGACAGGGATGACTGAAGCTTTCTTT.

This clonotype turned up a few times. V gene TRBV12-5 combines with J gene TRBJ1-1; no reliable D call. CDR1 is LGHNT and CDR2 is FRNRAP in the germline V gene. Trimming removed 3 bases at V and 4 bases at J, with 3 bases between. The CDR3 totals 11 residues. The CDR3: CASGFFTEAFF. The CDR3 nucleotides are TGTGCTAGTGGTTTCTTCACTGAAGCTTTCTTT.

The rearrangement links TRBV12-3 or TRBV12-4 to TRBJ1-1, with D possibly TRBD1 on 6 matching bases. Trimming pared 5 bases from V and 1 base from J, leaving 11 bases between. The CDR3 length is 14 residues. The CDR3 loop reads CASSPGHSNTEAFF. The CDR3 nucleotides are TGTGCCAGCAGTCCGGGACACTCGAACACTGAAGCTTTCTTT.

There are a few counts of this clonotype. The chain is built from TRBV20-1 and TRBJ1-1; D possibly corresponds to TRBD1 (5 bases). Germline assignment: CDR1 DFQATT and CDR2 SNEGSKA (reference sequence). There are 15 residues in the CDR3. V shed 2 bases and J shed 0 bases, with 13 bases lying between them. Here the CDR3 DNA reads TGCAGTGCTAGACCCCCAGGGTTTCTGAACACTGAAGCTTTCTTT. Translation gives CSARPPGFLNTEAFF.

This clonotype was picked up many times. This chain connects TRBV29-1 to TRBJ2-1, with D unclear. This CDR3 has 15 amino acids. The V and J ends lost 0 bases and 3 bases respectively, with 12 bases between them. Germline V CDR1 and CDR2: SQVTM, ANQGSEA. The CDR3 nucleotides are TGCAGCGTTGAAGAAGACGGGCAGCACTACAATGAGCAGTTCTTC. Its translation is CSVEEDGQHYNEQFF.

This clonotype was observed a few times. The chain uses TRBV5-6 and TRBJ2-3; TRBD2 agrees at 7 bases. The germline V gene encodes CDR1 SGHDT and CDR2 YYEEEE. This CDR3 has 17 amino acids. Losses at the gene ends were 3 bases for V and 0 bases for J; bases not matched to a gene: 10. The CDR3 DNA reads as TGTGCCAGCAGCTGGGAGGCATTTAGCGGGAGCACAGATACGCAGTATTTT. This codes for CASSWEAFSGSTDTQYF. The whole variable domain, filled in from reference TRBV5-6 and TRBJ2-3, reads DAGVTQSPTHLIKTRGQQVTLRCSPKSGHDTVSWYQQALGQGPQFIFQYYEEEERQRGNFPDRFSGHQFPNYSSELNVNALLLGDSALYLCASSWEAFSGSTDTQYFGPGTRLTVL.